This TCR beta chain is from a study of CD8+ T cells in alopecia areata. The V end lost 0 bases, the J end lost 3 bases, and 11 bases lay between the germline ends. The germline V gene encodes CDR1 GTSNPN and CDR2 SVGIG (reference sequence). The length of the CDR3 is 14 residues. Extracted from the samples, RNA was reverse transcribed into cDNA to serve as the sequencing template. Clones were read by immunoSEQ multiplex PCR, and TCRdb kept only the in-frame ones, dropping some. The sample lists roughly 150,000 clones, about three fifths occurring once. The source is a human donor with alopecia areata. This specimen consisted of CD4+ T cells sorted from blood, obtained at week 0. This chain uses TRBV30 with TRBJ1-2; D is unclear. In nucleotides, the CDR3 is TGTGCCTGGAGTGTACTTTCCGGCGACTATGGCTACACCTTC. Protein sequence: CAWSVLSGDYGYTF.